This T cell receptor beta chain was documented in a study of T cell responses to AZD1222 COVID-19 vaccine. V shed 4 bases, J shed 4 bases, and the junction held 3 bases outside the gene matches. The CDR3 has 14 residues. Germline CDR1 is SGHRS and CDR2 is YFSETQ. Clones were sequenced by immunoSEQ multiplex PCR, and TCRdb holds only the in-frame ones, with some missing. The profile shows about 59,000 clones, 80% to 90% of them singletons. The sequence was collected from an adult who received the AZD1222 COVID-19 vaccine. The J gene is TRBJ2-3, the V gene TRBV5-1; TRBD1 matches at 10 bases. The sequences come from peripheral blood, collected 28 days after the second AZD1222 dose. The CDR3 loop is CASSLTGGADTQYF. The CDR3 DNA follows: TGCGCCAGCAGCCTGACAGGGGGCGCAGATACGCAGTATTTT. Supplemented by reference TRBV5-1 and TRBJ2-3, the full variable domain reads KAGVTQTPRYLIKTRGQQVTLSCSPISGHRSVSWYQQTPGQGLQFLFEYFSETQRNKGNFPGRFSGRQFSNSRSEMNVSTLELGDSALYLCASSLTGGADTQYFGPGTRLTVL.